These 16 T cell receptor beta chains were sequenced from one sample in a study of human T cells and chemical hapten exposure. Time point reported: pre-sensitization, week 0. Specified treatment: therapeutic diphenylcyclopropenone sensitization with weekly scalp DPC. TCRdb itself ran the RACE reads through MiXCR, one entry per CDR3 protein. This sample has 300,000 to 450,000 distinct CDR3 sequences; 4.5% to 5.5% occur once, and the top ten carry 2% to 3%. Sequenced here: whole blood, sampled in connection with sensitization to the hapten diphenylcyclopropenone (DPC). Source of these receptors: a woman aged 50 to 60 with alopecia areata. Some clones in this sample may be carry-over from other donors' samples.

In this sample, this clonotype turned up a few times. The chain couples TRBV20-1 to TRBJ1-2, with D uncertain. Trimming shortened V by 6 bases and J by 3 bases, and 11 bases separated the two germline ends. The CDR3 runs to 12 residues. Germline-derived CDR1 and CDR2 are DFQATT and SNEGSKA (reference sequence). The CDR3 bases are TGCAGTGCCCGCCAGAATGACTATGGCTACACCTTC. Protein: CSARQNDYGYTF.

This clonotype was found many times. This chain uses TRBV3-1 with TRBJ2-3, with no clear D. CDR3 length: 14 amino acids. Germline V lookup: CDR1 LGHDT, CDR2 YNNKEL (reference sequence). The V end was cut by 0 bases, the J end by 2 bases, with 6 bases between. DNA for the CDR3: TGTGCCAGCAGCCAAGACACGATCACAGATACGCAGTATTTT. Its translation is CASSQDTITDTQYF.

This clonotype appeared many times. The CDR3 sequence is CASSAGTGRTGELFF. The CDR3 DNA is TGTGCCAGCAGCGCCGGGACAGGGAGGACCGGGGAGCTGTTTTTT. The chain has TRBV12-3 or TRBV12-4 and TRBJ2-2, with 9 bases identical to TRBD1. Losses at the gene ends were 6 bases for V and 5 bases for J; bases not matched to a gene: 7. The length of the CDR3 is 15 residues.

This chain's CDR3 is CSARDGEHNEQFF. The CDR3 coding sequence is TGCAGTGCTAGAGACGGGGAGCACAATGAGCAGTTCTTC. The gene calls are TRBV20-1 and TRBJ2-1, with D possibly TRBD2 on 5 matching bases. From germline, CDR1 is DFQATT and CDR2 SNEGSKA (reference sequence). Trimming removed 0 bases from V and 5 bases from J, with 8 bases in between. The CDR3 consists of 13 residues.

This clonotype was detected many times. V is TRBV12-3 or TRBV12-4 and J is TRBJ2-7, with D unresolved. V was pared by 3 bases and J by 4 bases, with 10 bases between. The CDR3 covers 13 residues. The CDR3 protein is CASSLWQAYEQYF. The CDR3 DNA is TGTGCCAGCAGTTTGTGGCAGGCGTACGAGCAGTACTTC.

This clonotype was found a few times. V gene TRBV4-3 combines with J gene TRBJ2-7, with 7 nucleotides matching TRBD2. V was clipped by 0 bases and J by 2 bases; unmatched bases: 7. Germline lookup yields CDR1 LGHNA and CDR2 YSLEER. The CDR3 runs 16 residues. The CDR3 DNA is TGCGCCAGCAGCCAAGAGGGAGGGCGGGGTACCTACGAGCAGTACTTC. Translated: CASSQEGGRGTYEQYF.

At least ten counts were recorded for this clonotype. This chain joins TRBV20-1 and TRBJ2-2, with 10 bases lining up with TRBD2. In germline, CDR1 is DFQATT, CDR2 SNEGSKA (reference sequence). There are 13 residues in the CDR3. V was clipped by 7 bases and J by 4 bases; unmatched bases: 3. CDR3 sequence: CSGLAGGTGELFF. The CDR3 region has the DNA TGCAGTGGATTAGCGGGAGGCACCGGGGAGCTGTTTTTT.

This clonotype turned up a few times. V gene TRBV3-1 combines with J gene TRBJ1-2; D may be TRBD1 (6 bases). Germline values: CDR1 LGHDT, CDR2 YNNKEL (reference sequence). This CDR3 has 14 amino acids. The ends were cut back, 3 bases at V and 5 bases at J, with 13 bases in the middle. The CDR3 reads CASSHPDRRYGYTF. CDR3 coding DNA: TGTGCCAGCAGCCACCCCGACAGGCGGTATGGCTACACCTTC.

This clonotype was counted many times. The rearrangement links TRBV5-6 to TRBJ2-5; 13 bases agree with TRBD2. The CDR3 has 15 residues. Germline CDR1 reads SGHDT; CDR2 reads YYEEEE. Trimming removed 4 bases from V and 2 bases from J; junction bases left unmatched: 2. The CDR3 spells CASSPTSGGQETQYF. For the CDR3, the DNA is TGTGCCAGCAGCCCGACTAGCGGGGGGCAAGAGACCCAGTACTTC. Drawing the rest from reference TRBV5-6 and TRBJ2-5, the complete variable domain is DAGVTQSPTHLIKTRGQQVTLRCSPKSGHDTVSWYQQALGQGPQFIFQYYEEEERQRGNFPDRFSGHQFPNYSSELNVNALLLGDSALYLCASSPTSGGQETQYFGPGTRLLVL.

DNA for the CDR3: TGTGCCAGCAGCCTGGCCGGGCTCGAGCAGTACTTC. Its translation is CASSLAGLEQYF. The V and J genes are TRBV3-1 and TRBJ2-7; D is ambiguous. The V end lost 4 bases, the J end lost 6 bases, and 10 bases lay between the germline ends. CDR3 length equals 12 residues. Germline V gene sequence: CDR1 LGHDT, CDR2 YNNKEL (reference sequence).

This clonotype was seen many times. The V and J genes are TRBV7-3 and TRBJ2-3; D gene uncertain. V dropped 2 bases and J dropped 3 bases, with 12 bases sitting between them. The germline V gene has CDR1 SGHTA and CDR2 FQGTGA. The CDR3 is 15 amino acids. This CDR3 reads CASSLSELSTDTQYF. In DNA, the CDR3 is TGTGCCAGCAGCTTATCTGAACTATCAACAGATACGCAGTATTTT.

This clonotype was picked up a small number of times. This chain uses TRBV20-1 with TRBJ1-1, with D unresolved. CDR1 and CDR2 (germline): DFQATT, SNEGSKA (reference sequence). V was trimmed by 5 bases and J by 3 bases, leaving 7 bases between them. This CDR3 is 11 amino acids long. The CDR3 region is CSAFADTEAFF. Here the CDR3 DNA reads TGCAGTGCTTTTGCGGACACTGAAGCTTTCTTT.

The chain carries TRBV6-5 and TRBJ2-7, with 8 positions matching TRBD2. After removal of 0 bases from V and 2 bases from J, the junction contained 9 bases not matched to a gene. The CDR3 has 17 amino acids. From germline, CDR1 is MNHEY and CDR2 SVGAGI. CDR3 sequence: CASSYSGSSGGPYEQYF. CDR3 coding DNA: TGTGCCAGCAGTTACTCGGGCTCCAGCGGGGGACCCTACGAGCAGTACTTC.

This chain connects TRBV4-2 to TRBJ2-3; 9 bases match TRBD1. CDR3 length: 16 amino acids. V trimming: 2 bases; J trimming: 5 bases; junction bases outside the gene matches: 8. CDR1 and CDR2 (germline): LGHNA, YNFKEQ. This CDR3 reads CASSQTLGTGRDTQYF. CDR3 bases: TGTGCCAGCAGCCAAACCCTCGGGACAGGGAGAGATACGCAGTATTTT.

In this sample, this clonotype turned up many times. The J gene is TRBJ1-2, the V gene TRBV3-1; D remains ambiguous. Trimming shortened V by 5 bases and J by 6 bases, and 16 bases separated the two germline ends. Germline loops: CDR1 LGHDT, CDR2 YNNKEL (reference sequence). The CDR3 has 14 residues. The CDR3 reads CASSYRTFTNGYTF. DNA of the CDR3: TGTGCCAGCAGCTACCGGACTTTTACTAATGGCTACACCTTC.

The CDR3 is CASNDGTEAFF. DNA for the CDR3: TGTGCCAGCAACGATGGCACTGAAGCTTTCTTT. The chain joins TRBV7-9 to TRBJ1-1; D unresolved. V lost 7 bases and J lost 4, with 7 bases in between. CDR3 length: 11 residues. CDR1 and CDR2 (germline): SEHNR, FQNEAQ (reference sequence).